A selection of T cell receptor beta chains follows, all from one sample in a study of shared clonotypes between healthy human individuals. Produced via immunoSEQ multiplex PCR; TCRdb's table is partial and in-frame only. The sample records more than 400,000 clones, around 96% being singletons. Sequencing used naive CD4+ T cells sorted from blood. These receptors came from a woman aged 25 to 39 in good health. Both conserved end residues are trimmed from each CDR3.

v_call | cdr3_aa
TRBV5-6 | ASSPPAAGGVNEQF
TRBV21-1 | ASSKVGVAARMSSYEQY
TRBV6-5 | ASSYSPDRVHEQY
TRBV4-1 | ASSLGLADPDEQF
TRBV5-6 | ASSFFGEQY
TRBV7-6 | ASSFSLTGEKLF
TRBV5-1 | ASKPVAGEKLF
TRBV6-1 | ASRVAGEGETQY
TRBV5-8 | ASSGGSGNTIY
TRBV10-1 | ASSESAYNEQF
TRBV6-1 | ASSHGQGLYQPQH
TRBV6-5 | ASRQTWGTEAF
TRBV29-1 | SVVVRGMVNTEAF
TRBV6-1 | ASRQNQGSGNTIY
TRBV5-4 | ASSLFSGVSYNEQF
TRBV5-1 | ASSLNIKETQY
TRBV6-1 | ASTEDGYSSYEQY
TRBV5-8 | ASRPVRGLSSYEQY
TRBV7-8 | ASSPGGARGNTIY
TRBV10-1 | APQSGSPQETQY
TRBV30 | ACPYRGSSGANVLT
TRBV4-1 | ASSPTGTGFEGYT
TRBV19 | ASGLNNEKLF
TRBV5-5 | ASSPAGNQETQY
TRBV11-2 | ASSPQVGGEQY
TRBV7-8 | ASSPGGGSTEAF
TRBV10-3 | AISLNGGGTDTQY
TRBV7-2 | ASSLRASVSSYNEQF
TRBV4-1 | ASSSLRGRNEQF
TRBV19 | ASSAPWGRERYNEQF
TRBV12-5 | ASGLRGSNNYGYT
TRBV7-8 | ASSLDGRAYNEQF